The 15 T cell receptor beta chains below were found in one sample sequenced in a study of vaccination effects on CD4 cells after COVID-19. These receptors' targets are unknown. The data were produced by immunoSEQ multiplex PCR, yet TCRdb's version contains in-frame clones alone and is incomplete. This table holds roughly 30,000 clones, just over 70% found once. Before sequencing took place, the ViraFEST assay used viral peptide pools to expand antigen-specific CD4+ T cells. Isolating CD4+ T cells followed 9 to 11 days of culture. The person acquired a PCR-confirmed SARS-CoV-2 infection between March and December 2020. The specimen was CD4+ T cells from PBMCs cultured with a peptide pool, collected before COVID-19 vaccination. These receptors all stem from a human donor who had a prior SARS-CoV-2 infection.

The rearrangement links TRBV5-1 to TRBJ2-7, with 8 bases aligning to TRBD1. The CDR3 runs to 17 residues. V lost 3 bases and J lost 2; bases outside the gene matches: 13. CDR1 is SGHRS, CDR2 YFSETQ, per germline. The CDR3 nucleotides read TGCGCCAGCAGCTGGACGATTCCCGGGACAGGCGCCTACGAGCAGTACTTC. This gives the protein CASSWTIPGTGAYEQYF. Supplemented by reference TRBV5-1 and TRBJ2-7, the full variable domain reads KAGVTQTPRYLIKTRGQQVTLSCSPISGHRSVSWYQQTPGQGLQFLFEYFSETQRNKGNFPGRFSGRQFSNSRSEMNVSTLELGDSALYLCASSWTIPGTGAYEQYFGPGTRLTVT.

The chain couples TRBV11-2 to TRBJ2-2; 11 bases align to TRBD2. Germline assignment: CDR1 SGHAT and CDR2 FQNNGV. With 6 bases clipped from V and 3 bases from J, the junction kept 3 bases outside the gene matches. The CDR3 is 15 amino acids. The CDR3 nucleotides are TGTGCCAGCAGAAGGACTAGCGGGTACACCGGGGAGCTGTTTTTT. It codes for CASRRTSGYTGELFF.

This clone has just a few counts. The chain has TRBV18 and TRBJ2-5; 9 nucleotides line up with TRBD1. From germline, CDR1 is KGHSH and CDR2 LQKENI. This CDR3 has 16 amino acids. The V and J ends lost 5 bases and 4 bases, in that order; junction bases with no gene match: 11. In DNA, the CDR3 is TGTGCCAGCTCAACCGGTCAGGGACAGGGCCCAGAGACCCAGTACTTC. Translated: CASSTGQGQGPETQYF.

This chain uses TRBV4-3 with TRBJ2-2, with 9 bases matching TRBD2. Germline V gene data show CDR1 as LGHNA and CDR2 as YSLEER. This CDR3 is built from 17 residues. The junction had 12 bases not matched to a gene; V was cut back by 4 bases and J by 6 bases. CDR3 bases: TGCGCCAGCAGCCCCATTATGGTAGCGGGAGCTGCCGGGGAGCTGTTTTTT. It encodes CASSPIMVAGAAGELFF.

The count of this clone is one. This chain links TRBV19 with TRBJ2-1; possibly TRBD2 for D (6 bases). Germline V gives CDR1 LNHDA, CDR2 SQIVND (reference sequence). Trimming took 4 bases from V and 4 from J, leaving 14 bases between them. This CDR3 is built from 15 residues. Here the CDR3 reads CASSRTGTVYNEQFF. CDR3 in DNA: TGTGCCAGTAGTAGAACCGGGACTGTGTACAATGAGCAGTTCTTC.

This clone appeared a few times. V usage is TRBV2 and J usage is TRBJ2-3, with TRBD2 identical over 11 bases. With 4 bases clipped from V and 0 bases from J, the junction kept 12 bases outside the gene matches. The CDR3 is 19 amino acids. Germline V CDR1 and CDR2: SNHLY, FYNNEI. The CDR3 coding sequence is TGTGCCAGCAGTGTAGCGGGGGGGCCGAATCTCCACAGCACAGATACGCAGTATTTT. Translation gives CASSVAGGPNLHSTDTQYF.

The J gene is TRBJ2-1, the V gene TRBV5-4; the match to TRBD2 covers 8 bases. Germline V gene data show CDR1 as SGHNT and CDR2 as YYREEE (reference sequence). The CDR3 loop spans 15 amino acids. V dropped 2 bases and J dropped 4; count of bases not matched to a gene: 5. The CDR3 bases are TGTGCCAGCAGCTTTCGGGCTAGCGGGTACAATGAGCAGTTCTTC. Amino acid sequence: CASSFRASGYNEQFF.

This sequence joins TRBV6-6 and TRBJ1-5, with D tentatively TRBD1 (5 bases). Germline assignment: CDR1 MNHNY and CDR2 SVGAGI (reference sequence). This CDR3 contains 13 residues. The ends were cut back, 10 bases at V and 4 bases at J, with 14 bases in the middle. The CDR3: CATRDSENQPQHF. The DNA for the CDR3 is TGTGCCACCAGGGACTCCGAAAATCAGCCCCAGCATTTT.

The CDR3 region is CASSFGRGGYDTQYF. Written as DNA, the CDR3 is TGCGCCAGCAGCTTTGGGCGGGGGGGCTACGATACGCAGTATTTT. The chain has TRBV5-1 and TRBJ2-3; 9 bases are a match to TRBD2. Germline V gene lookup returns CDR1 SGHRS and CDR2 YFSETQ. CDR3 length: 15 residues. J lost 6 bases, V lost 2 bases, and 7 bases had no gene match.

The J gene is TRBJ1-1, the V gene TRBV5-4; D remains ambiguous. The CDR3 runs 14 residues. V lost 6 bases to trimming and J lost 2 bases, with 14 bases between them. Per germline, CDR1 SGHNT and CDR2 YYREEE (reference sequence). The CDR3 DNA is TGTGCCAGCAACCTTTGGAAGGCCAACACTGAAGCTTTCTTT. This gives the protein CASNLWKANTEAFF.

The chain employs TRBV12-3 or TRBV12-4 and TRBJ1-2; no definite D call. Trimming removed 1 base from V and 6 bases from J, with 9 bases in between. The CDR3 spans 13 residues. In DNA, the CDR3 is TGTGCCAGCAGTTTAGGAGGGTTCAATGGCTACACCTTC. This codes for CASSLGGFNGYTF.

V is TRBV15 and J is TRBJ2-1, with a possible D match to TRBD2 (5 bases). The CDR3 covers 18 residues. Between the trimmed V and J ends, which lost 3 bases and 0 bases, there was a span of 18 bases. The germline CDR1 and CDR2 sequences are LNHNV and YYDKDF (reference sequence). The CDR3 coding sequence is TGTGCCACCAGCAGCCCAACCCTAGCATCCGGCTCCTACAATGAGCAGTTCTTC. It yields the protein CATSSPTLASGSYNEQFF.

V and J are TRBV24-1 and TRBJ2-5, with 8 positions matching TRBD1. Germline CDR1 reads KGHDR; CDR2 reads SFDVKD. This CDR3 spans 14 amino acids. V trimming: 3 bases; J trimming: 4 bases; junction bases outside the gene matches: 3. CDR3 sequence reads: CATSDIDRGETQYF. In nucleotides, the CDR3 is TGTGCCACCAGTGATATTGACAGGGGAGAGACCCAGTACTTC.

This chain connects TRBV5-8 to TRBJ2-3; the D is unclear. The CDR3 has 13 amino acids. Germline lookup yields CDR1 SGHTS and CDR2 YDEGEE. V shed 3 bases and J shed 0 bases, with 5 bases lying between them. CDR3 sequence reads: CASSSISTDTQYF. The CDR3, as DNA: TGTGCCAGCAGCTCGATCAGCACAGATACGCAGTATTTT.

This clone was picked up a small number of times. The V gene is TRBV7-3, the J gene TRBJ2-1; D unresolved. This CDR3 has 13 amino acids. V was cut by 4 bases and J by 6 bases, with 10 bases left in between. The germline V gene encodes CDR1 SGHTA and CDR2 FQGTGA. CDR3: CASSYTLLNEQFF. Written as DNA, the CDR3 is TGTGCCAGCAGCTATACACTTCTCAATGAGCAGTTCTTC. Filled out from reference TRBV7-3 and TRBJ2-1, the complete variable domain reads GAGVSQTPSNKVTEKGKYVELRCDPISGHTALYWYRQSLGQGPEFLIYFQGTGAADDSGLPNDRFFAVRPEGSVSTLKIQRTERGDSAVYLCASSYTLLNEQFFGPGTRLTVL.